This T cell receptor (beta chain) is from a study of blood T cell repertoires in COVID-19. Between the trimmed V and J ends, which lost 4 bases and 2 bases, there was a span of 17 bases. The CDR3 spans 16 residues. Germline values: CDR1 SGHRS, CDR2 YFSETQ. This clone was detected once. Profiled with immunoSEQ multiplex PCR; TCRdb holds only in-frame clones, not every one. Of 450,000 or so clones in the sample, about 87% were seen once. This receptor was taken from a man aged 18 to 29 with COVID-19, enrolled during active disease. The chain recombines TRBV5-1 with TRBJ2-3; TRBD2 might be the D (7 bases). The sequenced sample was peripheral blood. The chain's CDR3 is CASSRAGGPVTDTQYF. DNA for the CDR3: TGCGCCAGCAGCCGCGCCGGGGGGCCGGTCACAGATACGCAGTATTTT.